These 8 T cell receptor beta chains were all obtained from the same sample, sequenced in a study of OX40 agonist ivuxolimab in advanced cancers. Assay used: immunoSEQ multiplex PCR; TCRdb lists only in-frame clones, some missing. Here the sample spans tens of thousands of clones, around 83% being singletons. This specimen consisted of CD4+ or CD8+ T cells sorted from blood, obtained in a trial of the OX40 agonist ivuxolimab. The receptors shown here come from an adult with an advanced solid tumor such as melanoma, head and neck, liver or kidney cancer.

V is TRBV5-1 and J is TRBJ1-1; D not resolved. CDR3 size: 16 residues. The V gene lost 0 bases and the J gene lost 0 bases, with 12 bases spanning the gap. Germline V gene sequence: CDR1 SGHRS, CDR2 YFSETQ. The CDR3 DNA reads TGCGCCAGCAGCTTGGGCCTTCGACCGCTGAACACTGAAGCTTTCTTT. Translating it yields CASSLGLRPLNTEAFF. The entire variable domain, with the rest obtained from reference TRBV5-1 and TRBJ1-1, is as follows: KAGVTQTPRYLIKTRGQQVTLSCSPISGHRSVSWYQQTPGQGLQFLFEYFSETQRNKGNFPGRFSGRQFSNSRSEMNVSTLELGDSALYLCASSLGLRPLNTEAFFGQGTRLTVV.

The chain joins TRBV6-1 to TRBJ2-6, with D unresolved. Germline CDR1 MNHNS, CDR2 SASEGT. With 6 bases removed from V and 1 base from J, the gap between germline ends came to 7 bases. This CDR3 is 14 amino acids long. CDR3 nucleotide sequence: TGTGCCAGCAGATTGGTTTCTGGGGCCAACGTCCTGACTTTC. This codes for CASRLVSGANVLTF.

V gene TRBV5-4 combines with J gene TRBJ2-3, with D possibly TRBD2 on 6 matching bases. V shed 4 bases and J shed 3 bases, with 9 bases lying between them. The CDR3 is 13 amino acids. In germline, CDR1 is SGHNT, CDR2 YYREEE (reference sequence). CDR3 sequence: CASSPAGTDTQYF. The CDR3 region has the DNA TGTGCCAGCAGCCCCGCGGGGACAGATACGCAGTATTTT.

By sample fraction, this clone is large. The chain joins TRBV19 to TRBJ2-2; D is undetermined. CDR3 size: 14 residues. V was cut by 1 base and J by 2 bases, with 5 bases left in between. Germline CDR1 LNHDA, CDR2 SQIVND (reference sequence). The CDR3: CASSIALNTGELFF. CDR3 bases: TGTGCCAGTAGTATAGCTCTTAACACCGGGGAGCTGTTTTTT.

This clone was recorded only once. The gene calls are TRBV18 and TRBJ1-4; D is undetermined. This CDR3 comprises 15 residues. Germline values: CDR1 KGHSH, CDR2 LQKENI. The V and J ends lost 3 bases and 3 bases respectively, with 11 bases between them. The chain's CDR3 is CASSPRGGANEKLFF. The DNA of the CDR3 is TGTGCCAGCTCACCTCGGGGAGGTGCTAATGAAAAACTGTTTTTT.

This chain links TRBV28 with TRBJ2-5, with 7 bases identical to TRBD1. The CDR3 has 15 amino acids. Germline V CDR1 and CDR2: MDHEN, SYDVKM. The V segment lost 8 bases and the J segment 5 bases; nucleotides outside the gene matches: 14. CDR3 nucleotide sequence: TGTGCCAGCGCATGGGGCCACAGGGGATCGGAGACCCAGTACTTC. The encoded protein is CASAWGHRGSETQYF.

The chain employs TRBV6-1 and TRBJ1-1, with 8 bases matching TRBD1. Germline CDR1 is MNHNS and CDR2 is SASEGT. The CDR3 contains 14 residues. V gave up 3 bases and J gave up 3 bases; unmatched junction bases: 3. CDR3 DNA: TGTGCCAGCAGTGAGGGACAGGACTACACTGAAGCTTTCTTT. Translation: CASSEGQDYTEAFF.

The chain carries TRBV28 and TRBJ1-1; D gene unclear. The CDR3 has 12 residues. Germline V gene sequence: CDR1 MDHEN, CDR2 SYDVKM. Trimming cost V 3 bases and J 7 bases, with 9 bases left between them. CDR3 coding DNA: TGTGCCAGCAGTTTTGAGGGCAGTGAAGCTTTCTTT. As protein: CASSFEGSEAFF.